A selection of T cell receptor beta chains follows, all from one sample in a study of CD8 T cells in Susac syndrome. One entry per CDR3 protein results from TCRdb running MiXCR on the immunoSEQ multiplex PCR reads. The table lists about 60,000 distinct CDR3 sequences, 85% to 95% of them singletons. Sequenced: CD8+ T cells from PBMCs. These receptor sequences come from a human donor with multiple sclerosis. The CDR3 runs from the conserved cysteine through the conserved F or W. Size is omitted from some rows. Given values are once, few, many or a class for expanded clones.

V gene,clone size,CDR3 length,CDR3 protein
TRBV13,.,15,CASSLGAGLGYEQYF
TRBV20-1,.,15,CSATELADSTDTQYF
TRBV11-2,.,11,CASAEAAEQFF
TRBV29-1,.,17,CSVGRWSQVSGANVLTF
TRBV28,once,12,CASTGANQPQHF
TRBV20-1,.,13,CSAREQDSYEQYF
TRBV12-3/TRBV12-4,.,17,CASSPDDGADPGDGYTF
TRBV12-3/TRBV12-4,.,16,CASRSGAGGAYNEQFF
TRBV28,.,14,CASSLYGQGTEAFF
TRBV7-9,once,15,CASTSPGHNTYGYTF
TRBV12-3/TRBV12-4,.,15,CASSLGQGLYNEQFF
TRBV28,.,11,CASGLADEQYF
TRBV3-1,.,13,CASSQVIGTEAFF
TRBV27,once,16,CASSSLTSGGTYEQYF
TRBV28,.,16,CASSLGTSGRQETQYF
TRBV2,once,12,CADQGRDGGYTF
TRBV29-1,.,12,CSFRQGSGEQYF
TRBV9,once,16,CASSPGTGPSGYGYTF
TRBV6-2/TRBV6-3,.,15,CASRFRDPAKYEQYF
TRBV23-1,.,12,CARSSGSHEQYF
TRBV4-1,.,16,CASSYPSGDSTDTQYF
TRBV20-1,once,14,CSADTSSETYEQYF
TRBV29-1,once,14,CSVPDRTGANVLTF
TRBV20-1,.,14,CSARDREGPETQYF
TRBV27,.,20,CASSQRATGNIVDTHNEQFF
TRBV7-8,.,16,CASSPFTGGVNEKLFF
TRBV7-3,.,15,CASSLLNEGTGELFF
TRBV9,.,15,CASSVASALTYEQYF
TRBV5-1,.,14,CASSVGPGANVLTF
TRBV5-1,.,11,CATRVTDTQYF
TRBV29-1,once,16,CSTPQAGPFGTDTQYF
TRBV27,.,15,CASSYFTYSYNEQFF
TRBV6-6,.,14,CASTLAGEGDEQYF
TRBV7-3,.,15,CASSLEVAGAYEQYF
TRBV11-2,.,15,CASSLTHGGYNEQFF
TRBV9,few,14,CASSVSGLGNEQFF
TRBV2,.,12,CASVAERDIQYF
TRBV15,.,12,CATSREENEQYF
TRBV4-3,.,16,CASSARGTEFDYGYTF
TRBV7-9,.,11,CASGRGDTQYF